The 23 T cell receptor beta chains given below trace back to one sample, sequenced in a study of PD-1 blockade in classical Hodgkin lymphoma. Relapse was seen in all patients after autologous stem cell transplantation, and brentuximab vedotin exposure was variable. Profiled with immunoSEQ multiplex PCR; TCRdb holds only in-frame clones, not every one. The sample holds 40,000 to 50,000 clones, around four fifths seen once. The material sequenced was peripheral blood mononuclear cells (PBMCs), taken at baseline. The receptors originated from a human donor with classical Hodgkin lymphoma.

V usage is TRBV5-1 and J usage is TRBJ1-1; D might be TRBD1 (5 bases). V was cut by 0 bases and J by 6 bases, with 9 bases left in between. CDR1 SGHRS and CDR2 YFSETQ come from the germline V gene. The length of the CDR3 is 13 residues. As DNA, the CDR3 is TGCGCCAGCAGCTTGGAGACAGCGGCTGAAGCTTTCTTT. It encodes CASSLETAAEAFF. Full variable domain (missing parts from reference TRBV5-1 and TRBJ1-1): KAGVTQTPRYLIKTRGQQVTLSCSPISGHRSVSWYQQTPGQGLQFLFEYFSETQRNKGNFPGRFSGRQFSNSRSEMNVSTLELGDSALYLCASSLETAAEAFFGQGTRLTVV.

This chain uses TRBV4-2 with TRBJ1-1; the D gene is possibly TRBD1 (6 bases). The CDR3 contains 15 residues. V was shortened by 4 bases and J by 0 bases, with 12 bases between the two germline ends. Germline V lookup: CDR1 LGHNA, CDR2 YNFKEQ. The CDR3 DNA reads TGTGCCAGCAGCCCCCAGGGGCTCATGAACACTGAAGCTTTCTTT. Translated, it gives CASSPQGLMNTEAFF.

This sequence joins TRBV19 and TRBJ1-6; no reliable D call. CDR3 length: 14 residues. Germline V gene sequence: CDR1 LNHDA, CDR2 SQIVND (reference sequence). V lost 1 base to trimming and J lost 10 bases, with 11 bases between them. The CDR3 DNA reads TGTGCCAGTAGTATAGTCGGGCCGGGGTCACCCCTCCACTTT. Translated: CASSIVGPGSPLHF. The full variable domain, with the rest looked up from reference TRBV19 and TRBJ1-6, is DGGITQSPKYLFRKEGQNVTLSCEQNLNHDAMYWYRQDPGQGLRLIYYSQIVNDFQKGDIAEGYSVSREKKESFPLTVTSAQKNPTAFYLCASSIVGPGSPLHFGNGTRLTVT.

The chain carries TRBV5-1 and TRBJ1-3, with unresolved D. The CDR3 covers 13 residues. The V gene's germline CDR1 is SGHRS and CDR2 YFSETQ. Trimming removed 4 bases at V and 0 bases at J, with 5 bases between. CDR3 region: CASSPISGNTIYF. The CDR3 DNA reads TGCGCCAGCAGCCCGATCTCTGGAAACACCATATATTTT.

This clone has only one observation. The gene calls are TRBV7-3 and TRBJ1-1, with a tentative D call TRBD1 (5 bases). The CDR3 totals 13 residues. Deletions cut 3 bases from V and 4 bases from J, with 9 bases between. Germline loops: CDR1 SGHTA, CDR2 FQGTGA. The CDR3 here is CASSLSGGTEAFF. The DNA of the CDR3 is TGTGCCAGCAGCTTGTCCGGGGGCACTGAAGCTTTCTTT.

The V gene is TRBV11-2, the J gene TRBJ2-1; D not certain. CDR3 length: 15 residues. Germline values: CDR1 SGHAT, CDR2 FQNNGV. Trimming took 5 bases from V and 7 from J, leaving 18 bases between them. CDR3 sequence reads: CASSLEAPVGNEQFF. The CDR3 DNA reads TGTGCCAGCAGCCTCGAGGCCCCGGTGGGGAATGAGCAGTTCTTC.

V usage is TRBV10-3 and J usage is TRBJ1-2, with unresolved D. Germline V gene lookup returns CDR1 ENHRY and CDR2 SYGVKD. V dropped 3 bases and J dropped 9 bases, with 20 bases sitting between them. CDR3 length: 15 amino acids. CDR3 coding DNA: TGTGCCATCAGTGAATATACAGACCCAGTAGATAGCTACACCTTC. This sequence encodes CAISEYTDPVDSYTF.

As regards this clone: At the DNA level, this CDR3 is encoded by other sequences in the same sample as well. The rearrangement links TRBV25-1 to TRBJ2-7; D call uncertain. Germline lookup yields CDR1 MGHDK and CDR2 SYGVNS. V shed 6 bases and J shed 0 bases, with 9 bases lying between them. The CDR3 runs 13 residues. This chain's CDR3 is CASRSRFSYEQYF. The CDR3, as DNA: TGTGCCAGCAGGAGTAGGTTCTCCTACGAGCAGTACTTC.

This chain joins TRBV5-1 and TRBJ2-5; 13 nucleotides agree with TRBD2. The CDR3 has 16 amino acids. Germline V gene lookup returns CDR1 SGHRS and CDR2 YFSETQ. The V and J ends lost 3 bases and 3 bases, in that order; junction bases with no gene match: 5. Written as DNA, the CDR3 is TGCGCCAGCAGCTCCAGACTAGCGGGAGGAGAAGAGACCCAGTACTTC. Residues: CASSSRLAGGEETQYF.

This chain joins TRBV4-3 and TRBJ2-2, with a tentative D call TRBD2 (5 bases). The CDR3 consists of 14 residues. Germline V lookup: CDR1 LGHNA, CDR2 YSLEER. V dropped 4 bases and J dropped 0 bases, with 6 bases sitting between them. Here the CDR3 reads CASSLGTNTGELFF. In nucleotides, the CDR3 is TGCGCCAGCAGCCTCGGGACGAACACCGGGGAGCTGTTTTTT.

CDR3 protein: CASSADGWPEAFF. The CDR3 nucleotides read TGTGCCAGCAGCGCCGACGGGTGGCCGGAAGCTTTCTTT. J is TRBJ1-1 and V is TRBV7-9, with unresolved D. Per the germline V gene, CDR1 is SEHNR and CDR2 is FQNEAQ (reference sequence). The length of the CDR3 is 13 residues. V was clipped by 5 bases and J by 8 bases, with 15 bases between them.

The genes are TRBV4-3 and TRBJ1-1; no clear D gene. This CDR3 region has 15 residues. Trimming removed 1 base at V and 4 bases at J, with 13 bases between. Germline loops: CDR1 LGHNA, CDR2 YSLEER. The CDR3 here is CASSQVTGIRTEAFF. The CDR3 DNA sequence: TGCGCCAGCAGCCAAGTCACGGGGATTCGCACTGAAGCTTTCTTT.

V usage is TRBV11-2 and J usage is TRBJ1-5; D is ambiguous. Germline V gene lookup returns CDR1 SGHAT and CDR2 FQNNGV. Trimming stripped 4 bases from V and 1 base from J, with 11 bases between. The CDR3 is 15 amino acids. The CDR3 region is CASSYLARSNQPQHF. In DNA, the CDR3 is TGTGCCAGCAGCTATTTAGCCAGGAGCAATCAGCCCCAGCATTTT.

V gene TRBV28 combines with J gene TRBJ1-4, with 7 bases identical to TRBD1. After removal of 2 bases from V and 8 bases from J, the junction contained 11 bases not matched to a gene. CDR3 length equals 16 residues. Germline-derived CDR1 and CDR2 are MDHEN and SYDVKM. The CDR3: CASSLQTGTLGEKLFF. As DNA, the CDR3 is TGTGCCAGCAGTTTACAGACAGGGACCTTAGGAGAAAAACTGTTTTTT.

The rearrangement uses TRBV5-6 and TRBJ2-3; maybe TRBD2 (6 bases). This CDR3 region has 14 residues. The V end lost 3 bases, the J end lost 2 bases, and 10 bases lay between the germline ends. Germline CDR1 reads SGHDT; CDR2 reads YYEEEE. Here the CDR3 DNA reads TGTGCCAGCAGCTCTCTAGCGTCCACAGATACGCAGTATTTT. Its translation: CASSSLASTDTQYF.

This chain connects TRBV7-2 to TRBJ1-2; D is undetermined. The V gene lost 2 bases and the J gene lost 2 bases, with 9 bases spanning the gap. Per the germline V gene, CDR1 is SGHTA and CDR2 is FQGNSA. CDR3 length equals 14 residues. The CDR3: CASSLTRQNYGYTF. The CDR3 DNA reads TGTGCCAGCAGCTTAACCCGGCAAAACTATGGCTACACCTTC.

This chain uses TRBV4-2 with TRBJ2-3; D possibly matches TRBD1 or TRBD2 (6 bases each). Trimming cost V 0 bases and J 4 bases, with 20 bases left between them. This CDR3 spans 18 amino acids. The germline V gene has CDR1 LGHNA and CDR2 YNFKEQ. The CDR3 bases are TGTGCCAGCAGCCAAGATACCCCAAGAGGGGGGCGCGCAGATACGCAGTATTTT. It is translated as CASSQDTPRGGRADTQYF.

Of note for this clone: At one end, the junction sequence differs from germline, possibly due to a read error. The V and J genes are TRBV7-3 and TRBJ1-2, with a tentative D call TRBD1 (5 bases). The length of the CDR3 is 13 residues. The germline V gene encodes CDR1 SGHTA and CDR2 FQGTGA. The CDR3 nucleotides are TGTGCCAGCAGCTTAGAAAGTGGGACCCCGGCCAACTTC. As protein: CASSLESGTPANF. Drawing the rest from reference TRBV7-3 and TRBJ1-2, the complete variable domain is GAGVSQTPSNKVTEKGKYVELRCDPISGHTALYWYRQSLGQGPEFLIYFQGTGAADDSGLPNDRFFAVRPEGSVSTLKIQRTERGDSAVYLCASSLESGTPANFGSGTRLTVV.

By sample fraction, this clone is medium-sized. The genes are TRBV30 and TRBJ2-1; D gene uncertain. The CDR3 is made up of 14 amino acids. The germline gives CDR1 GTSNPN, CDR2 SVGIG (reference sequence). V shed 1 base and J shed 4 bases, with 11 bases lying between them. In DNA, the CDR3 is TGTGCCTGGAGTGGGATACCACTATACAATGAGCAGTTCTTC. Protein sequence: CAWSGIPLYNEQFF. Supplemented by reference TRBV30 and TRBJ2-1, the full variable domain reads SQTIHQWPATLVQPVGSPLSLECTVEGTSNPNLYWYRQAAGRGLQLLFYSVGIGQISSEVPQNLSASRPQDRQFILSSKKLLLSDSGFYLCAWSGIPLYNEQFFGPGTRLTVL.

The J gene is TRBJ2-6, the V gene TRBV5-4, with D tentatively TRBD2 (5 bases). The CDR3 is 15 residues long. V was clipped by 0 bases and J by 2 bases, with 6 bases between them. CDR1 and CDR2 from the germline V gene are SGHNT and YYREEE (reference sequence). The DNA for the CDR3 is TGTGCCAGCAGCTTGGAGGGAGCTGGGGCCAACGTCCTGACTTTC. Translated, it gives CASSLEGAGANVLTF.

The gene calls are TRBV11-2 and TRBJ2-1, with 11 bases that match TRBD1. V dropped 5 bases and J dropped 8; count of bases not matched to a gene: 8. CDR3 size: 15 residues. The V gene's germline CDR1 is SGHAT and CDR2 FQNNGV. The CDR3 spells CASSEPGQGVHEQFF. In nucleotides, the CDR3 is TGTGCCAGCAGCGAGCCGGGACAGGGGGTCCATGAGCAGTTCTTC.

This chain connects TRBV7-9 to TRBJ1-2, with TRBD1 identical over 10 bases. The CDR3 spans 14 residues. Per germline, CDR1 SEHNR and CDR2 FQNEAQ (reference sequence). V lost 6 bases to trimming and J lost 5 bases; unmatched junction nucleotides: 6. This chain's CDR3 is CASRPGTGEYGYTF. The CDR3 bases are TGTGCCAGCAGGCCCGGGACAGGGGAATATGGCTACACCTTC.

The chain uses TRBV5-4 and TRBJ1-2; TRBD1 matches 7 bases. V gave up 4 bases and J gave up 0 bases; unmatched junction bases: 6. Germline V CDR1 and CDR2: SGHNT, YYREEE (reference sequence). The CDR3 covers 15 residues. The CDR3 reads CASSIGQATNYGYTF. In DNA form, the CDR3 reads TGTGCCAGCAGCATTGGACAGGCAACTAACTATGGCTACACCTTC.